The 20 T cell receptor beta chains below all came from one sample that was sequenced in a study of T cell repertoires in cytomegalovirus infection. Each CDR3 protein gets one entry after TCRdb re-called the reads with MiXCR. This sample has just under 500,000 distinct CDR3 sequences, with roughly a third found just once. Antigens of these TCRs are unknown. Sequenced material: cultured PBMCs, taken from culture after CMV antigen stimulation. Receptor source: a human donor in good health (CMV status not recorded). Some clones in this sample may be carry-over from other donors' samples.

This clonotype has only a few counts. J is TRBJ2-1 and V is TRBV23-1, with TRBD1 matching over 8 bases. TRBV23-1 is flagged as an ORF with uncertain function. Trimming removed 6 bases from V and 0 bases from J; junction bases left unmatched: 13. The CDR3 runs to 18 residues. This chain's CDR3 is CASSSGQDTRGSYNEQFF. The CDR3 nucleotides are TGCGCCAGCAGCTCGGGACAGGATACTAGGGGCTCCTACAATGAGCAGTTCTTC.

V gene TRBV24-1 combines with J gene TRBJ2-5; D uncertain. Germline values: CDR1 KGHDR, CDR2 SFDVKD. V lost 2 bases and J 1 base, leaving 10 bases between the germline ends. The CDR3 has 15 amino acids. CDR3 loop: CATSDSRIIQETQYF. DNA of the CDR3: TGTGCCACCAGTGATTCGCGGATCATCCAAGAGACCCAGTACTTC.

This chain's CDR3 is CASRPGTGNSDEQFF. The CDR3, as DNA: TGTGCCAGCAGGCCCGGGACAGGGAATTCCGATGAGCAGTTCTTC. This chain links TRBV6-5 with TRBJ2-1; 9 bases are a match to TRBD1. This CDR3 is 15 amino acids long. Trimming cost V 6 bases and J 8 bases; bases outside gene matches: 11. Germline CDR1 MNHEY, CDR2 SVGAGI.

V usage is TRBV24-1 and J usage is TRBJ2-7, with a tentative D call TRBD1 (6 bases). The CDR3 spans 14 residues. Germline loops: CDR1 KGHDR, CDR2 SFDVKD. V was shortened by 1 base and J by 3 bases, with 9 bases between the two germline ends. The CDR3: CATSDFWDNYEQYV. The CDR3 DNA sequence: TGTGCCACCAGTGATTTTTGGGACAACTACGAGCAGTACGTC.

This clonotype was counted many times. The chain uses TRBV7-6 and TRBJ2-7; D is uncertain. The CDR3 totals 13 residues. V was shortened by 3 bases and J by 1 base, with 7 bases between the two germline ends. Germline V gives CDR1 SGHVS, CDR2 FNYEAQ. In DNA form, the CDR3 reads TGTGCCAGCAGCTTTGGTGTATCCTACGAGCAGTACTTC. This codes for CASSFGVSYEQYF.

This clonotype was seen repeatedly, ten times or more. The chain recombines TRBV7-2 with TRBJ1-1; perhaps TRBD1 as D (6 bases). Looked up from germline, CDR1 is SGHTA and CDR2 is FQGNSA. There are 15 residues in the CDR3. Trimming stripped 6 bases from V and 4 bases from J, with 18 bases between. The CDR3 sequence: CASRQIGGSSTEAFF. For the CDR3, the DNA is TGTGCCAGCAGGCAAATAGGGGGGAGCAGCACTGAAGCTTTCTTT.

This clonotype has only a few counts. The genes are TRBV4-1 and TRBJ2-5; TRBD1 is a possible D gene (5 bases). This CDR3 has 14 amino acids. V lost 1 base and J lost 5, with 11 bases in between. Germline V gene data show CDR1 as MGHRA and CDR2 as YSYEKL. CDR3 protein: CASSQGPGLETQYF. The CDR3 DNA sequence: TGCGCCAGCAGCCAAGGTCCAGGGTTGGAGACCCAGTACTTC.

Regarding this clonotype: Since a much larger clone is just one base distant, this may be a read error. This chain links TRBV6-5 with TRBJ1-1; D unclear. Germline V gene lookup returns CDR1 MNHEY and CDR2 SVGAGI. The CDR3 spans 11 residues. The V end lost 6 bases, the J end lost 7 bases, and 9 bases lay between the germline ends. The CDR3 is CASSRGSEAFF. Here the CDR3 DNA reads TGTGCCAGCAGCCGAGGGAGTGAAGCTTTCTTT.

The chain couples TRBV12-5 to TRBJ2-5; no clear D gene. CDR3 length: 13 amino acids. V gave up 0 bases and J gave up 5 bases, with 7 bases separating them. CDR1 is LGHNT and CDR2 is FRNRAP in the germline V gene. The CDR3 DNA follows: TGTGCTAGTGGTTTGGTTATTCGCGAGACCCAGTACTTC. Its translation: CASGLVIRETQYF.

The CDR3 reads CASTAGGTGELFF. The DNA of the CDR3 is TGTGCTTCGACGGCGGGAGGAACCGGGGAGCTGTTTTTT. The chain recombines TRBV10-3 with TRBJ2-2, with 8 nucleotides matching TRBD2. The germline gives CDR1 ENHRY, CDR2 SYGVKD. The CDR3 has 13 amino acids.

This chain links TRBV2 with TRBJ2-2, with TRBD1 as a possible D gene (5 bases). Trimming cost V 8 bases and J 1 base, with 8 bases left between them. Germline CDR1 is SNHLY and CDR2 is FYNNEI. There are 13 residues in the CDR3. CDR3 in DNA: TGTGCCAGCCAGGGAAAGAACACCGGGGAGCTGTTTTTT. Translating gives CASQGKNTGELFF.

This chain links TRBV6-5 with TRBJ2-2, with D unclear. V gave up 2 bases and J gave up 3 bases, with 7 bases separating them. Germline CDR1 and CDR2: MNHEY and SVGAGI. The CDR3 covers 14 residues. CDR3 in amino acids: CASSYPTDTGELFF. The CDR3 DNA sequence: TGTGCCAGCAGTTACCCTACCGACACCGGGGAGCTGTTTTTT.

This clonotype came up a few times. The CDR3 DNA follows: TGCAGTGCTAGCAAACTAGCGGGAGGGCACACCGGGGAGCTGTTTTTT. This gives the protein CSASKLAGGHTGELFF. V and J are TRBV20-1 and TRBJ2-2; TRBD2 agrees at 13 bases. V shed 3 bases, J shed 3 bases, and the junction held 4 bases outside the gene matches. The CDR3 runs to 16 residues. CDR1 and CDR2 from the germline V gene are DFQATT and SNEGSKA (reference sequence).

Written as DNA, the CDR3 is TGTGCCAGCAGCGGAAAGGGAGGAAGAGGCACTGAAGCTTTCTTT. Protein sequence: CASSGKGGRGTEAFF. The chain uses TRBV6-2 or TRBV6-3 and TRBJ1-1; D unresolved. There are 15 residues in the CDR3. The germline V and J ends were trimmed by 6 bases and 4 bases, with 18 bases remaining between them. CDR1 and CDR2 (germline): MNHEY, SVGEGT.

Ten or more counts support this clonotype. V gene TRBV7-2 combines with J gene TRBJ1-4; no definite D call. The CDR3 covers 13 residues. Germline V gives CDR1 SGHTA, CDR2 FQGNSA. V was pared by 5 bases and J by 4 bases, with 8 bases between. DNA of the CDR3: TGTGCCAGCAGCCCAGGTTTTAATGAAAAACTGTTTTTT. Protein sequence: CASSPGFNEKLFF.

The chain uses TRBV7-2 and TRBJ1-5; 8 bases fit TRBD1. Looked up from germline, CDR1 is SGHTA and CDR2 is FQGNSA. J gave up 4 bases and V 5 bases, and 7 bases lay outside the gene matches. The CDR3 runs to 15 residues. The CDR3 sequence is CASSPTGGQNQPQHF. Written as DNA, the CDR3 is TGTGCCAGCAGCCCTACAGGGGGACAAAATCAGCCCCAGCATTTT.

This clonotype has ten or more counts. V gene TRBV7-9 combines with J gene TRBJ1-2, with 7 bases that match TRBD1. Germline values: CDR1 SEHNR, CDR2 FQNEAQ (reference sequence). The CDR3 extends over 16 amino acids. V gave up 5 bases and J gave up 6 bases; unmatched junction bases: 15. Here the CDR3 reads CASSPGPWTGQNGYTF. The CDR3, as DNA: TGTGCCAGCAGCCCCGGCCCATGGACAGGACAAAATGGCTACACCTTC. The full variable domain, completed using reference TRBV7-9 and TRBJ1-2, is DTGVSQNPRHKITKRGQNVTFRCDPISEHNRLYWYRQTLGQGPEFLTYFQNEAQLEKSRLLSDRFSAERPKGSFSTLEIQRTEQGDSAMYLCASSPGPWTGQNGYTFGSGTRLTVV.

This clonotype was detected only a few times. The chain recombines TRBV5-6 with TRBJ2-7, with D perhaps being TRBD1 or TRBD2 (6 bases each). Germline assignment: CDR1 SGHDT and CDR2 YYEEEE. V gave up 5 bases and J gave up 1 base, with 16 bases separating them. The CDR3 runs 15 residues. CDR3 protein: CASSRRGRGSYEQYF. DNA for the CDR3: TGTGCCAGCAGTCGGAGGGGGAGAGGATCCTACGAGCAGTACTTC.

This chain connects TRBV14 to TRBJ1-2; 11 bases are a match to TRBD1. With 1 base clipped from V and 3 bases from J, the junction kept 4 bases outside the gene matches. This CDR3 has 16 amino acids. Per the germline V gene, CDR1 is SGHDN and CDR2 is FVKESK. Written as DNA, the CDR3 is TGTGCCAGCAGCCAAGCGGGACAGGGGGTATACTATGGCTACACCTTC. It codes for CASSQAGQGVYYGYTF.

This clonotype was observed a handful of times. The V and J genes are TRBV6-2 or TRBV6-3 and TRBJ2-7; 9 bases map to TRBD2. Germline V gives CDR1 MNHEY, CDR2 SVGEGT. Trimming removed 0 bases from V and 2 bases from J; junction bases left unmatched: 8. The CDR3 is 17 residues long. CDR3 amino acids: CASSYSTQREAAYEQYV. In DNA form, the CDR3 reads TGTGCCAGCAGTTACTCGACGCAGCGGGAGGCGGCCTACGAGCAGTACGTC.